The sequence of this TCR beta chain was determined in a study of T-cell reconstitution after alpha-beta-depleted transplantation in children. Findings of the study overall: Newly produced T cells mostly accounted for T-cell counts and diversity one year post-transplant. Several hundred graft clones that had expanded were reportedly the source of alpha-beta T cells about two months after transplant.

This clonotype was detected ten times or more. Its antigen is unknown. Unique molecular identifiers were incorporated into the prepared TCRbeta library. TCRdb processed the PCR reads anew with MiXCR; each CDR3 protein has one entry. The data show 400,000 to 550,000 distinct CDR3 sequences, approximately 10% seen once. This CDR3 is 17 amino acids long. Germline V gene sequence: CDR1 SEHNR, CDR2 FQNEAQ (reference sequence). Trimming took 0 bases from V and 3 from J, leaving 15 bases between them. The starting material was PBMCs, obtained before TCRalphabeta/CD19-depleted stem cell transplant. The TCR was taken from a child aged 2 to 15 with inherited bone marrow failure, due to receive a stem cell transplant. The chain joins TRBV7-9 to TRBJ2-1, with D possibly being TRBD1 (7 bases). The DNA for the CDR3 is TGTGCCAGCAGCTTAGCGGCTGGGGGGACAGACTACAATGAGCAGTTCTTC. Translation gives CASSLAAGGTDYNEQFF.